This TCR beta chain was found in a study of tumor-infiltrating lymphocytes in glioblastoma multiforme. Findings of the study overall: Only one glioblastoma patient had TCR and mutation analysis. RNA-based TCR sequencing may distort clone frequencies, since cells carry unequal TCR transcript numbers.

The CDR3 length is 20 residues. Germline-derived CDR1 and CDR2 are DFQATT and SNEGSKA (reference sequence). As for this clonotype: No antigen is known for it. Compared with germline, one end of the junction differs, possibly owing to a read error.

TCR beta libraries were built from RNA through three nested multiplex PCR rounds using modified ARM-PCR. TCRB-specific cDNA synthesis used around 550 ng of total RNA. One entry per CDR3 protein, called by TCRdb with MiXCR from the multiplex PCR reads. Among some 9,300 distinct CDR3 sequences listed, around two thirds were seen once. Material: brain tumor tissue. V is TRBV20-1 and J is TRBJ2-3; 13 bases align to TRBD2. The source of this sequence is a male donor with glioblastoma. CDR3 in amino acids: CSASLPALAGGPSSTDTQYF. CDR3 nucleotides: TGCAGTGCTAGTCTCCCCGCACTAGCGGGAGGGCCGAGTAGCACAGATACTCAGTATTTT.